This T cell receptor beta chain was obtained from a study of blood T cell repertoires in COVID-19. TCRdb's table, derived via immunoSEQ multiplex PCR, lists solely in-frame clones and lacks some. The table shows roughly 180,000 clones, with 65% to 90% occurring only once. This TCR was sampled from a middle-aged man who had recovered from COVID-19. Sequenced input: PBMCs or T cells enriched from blood (not recorded which).

The CDR3 sequence: CASSQDLRAVNEQFF. For the CDR3, the DNA is TGTGCCAGCAGCCAAGATCTAAGAGCGGTCAATGAGCAGTTCTTC. The rearrangement links TRBV4-2 to TRBJ2-1; possibly TRBD2 for D (5 bases). CDR1 and CDR2 from the germline V gene are LGHNA and YNFKEQ. The V end was cut by 0 bases, the J end by 6 bases, with 12 bases between. This CDR3 contains 15 residues.